The 31 T cell receptor beta chains presented below share a single source sample, sequenced in a study of T cells in women clearing cervical HPV infection. This table comes from immunoSEQ multiplex PCR, and its TCRdb copy is limited to in-frame clones, with some not included. This sample's table reports 30,000 to 45,000 clones. Sequencing was done on a sample of blood buffy coat. Source of these receptors: a woman between 18 and 69 years old with a cervical HPV16 infection that either progressed to CIN3+ or cleared (not recorded which).

Details on this clone: The read ends 3 residues before the CDR3 terminus; that terminus is restored from the germline J gene. V gene TRBV23-1 combines with J gene TRBJ2-1; 10 bases map to TRBD1. TRBV23-1 is filed as an ORF, its function uncertain. V gave up 0 bases and J gave up 5 bases; unmatched junction bases: 4. The CDR3 loop spans 16 amino acids. CDR3 bases read: TGCGCCAGCAGTCAATCTGGACAGGGGGAAAACAATGAG. Amino acid sequence: CASSQSGQGENNE. The complete CDR3 reads CASSQSGQGENNEQFF.

Regarding this clone: The read ends 3 residues before the CDR3 terminus; that terminus is restored from the germline J gene. The chain couples TRBV30 to TRBJ2-4; TRBD1 might be the D (5 bases). CDR1 GTSNPN and CDR2 SVGIG come from the germline V gene (reference sequence). This CDR3 contains 12 residues. CDR3 in amino acids: CAWIPAVGDQYF. CDR3 DNA, as far as it was read: TGTGCCTGGATCCCAGCCGTAGGGGAT.

As to this clone: The read finishes 3 residues shy of the CDR3 end, and the germline J gene is used to complete it. This chain joins TRBV7-2 and TRBJ1-1; tentatively, D is TRBD1 (5 bases). Germline loops: CDR1 SGHTA, CDR2 FQGNSA. V lost 1 base and J lost 4, with 7 bases in between. CDR3 length equals 13 residues. The CDR3 reads CASSLGQSTEAFF. CDR3 DNA (partial): TGTGCCAGCAGCTTAGGACAGTCCACTGAA.

About this clone itself: The read comes to an end 3 residues before the CDR3 does, leaving the germline J gene to fill in the end. J is TRBJ1-5 and V is TRBV6-2 or TRBV6-3; TRBD1 aligns across 7 bases. The V gene's germline CDR1 is MNHEY and CDR2 SVGEGT. V lost 5 bases and J lost 4; bases outside the gene matches: 5. The CDR3 is 14 residues long. The CDR3 loop is CASSGQTGNQPQHF. Incomplete CDR3 DNA: TGTGCCAGCAGTGGCCAGACAGGGAATCAGCCC.

Note on this clone: The read gets to within 3 residues of the CDR3 end, and the germline J gene fills in the rest. This chain connects TRBV12-3 or TRBV12-4 to TRBJ1-1, with D hard to call. With 4 bases removed from V and 6 bases from J, the gap between germline ends came to 9 bases. The CDR3 runs 12 residues. The CDR3 sequence is CASSSRRAEAFF. CDR3 bases read: TGTGCCAGCAGTTCGAGAAGGGCTGAA.

Notes on this clone: With the read ending 3 residues before the CDR3 end, the germline J gene is used to fill in that end. The chain employs TRBV6-4 and TRBJ2-2; D uncertain. The germline gives CDR1 MRHNA, CDR2 SNTAGT. Trimming removed 5 bases from V and 3 bases from J, with 10 bases in between. This CDR3 region has 14 residues. The CDR3 spells CASSLGPDTGELFF. The CDR3 DNA, read in part, is TGTGCCAGCAGTTTAGGGCCGGACACCGGGGAG.

CDR3 region: CASSGGREDTQYF. CDR3 DNA (partial): TGTGCCAGCAGCGGGGGGAGGGAAGATACG. The chain has TRBV2 and TRBJ2-3; TRBD2 matches 7 bases. The observed sequence ends 3 residues before the CDR3 terminus, with the missing tail filled in from the germline J gene. The CDR3 sequence is 13 residues long. The ends lost 6 bases at V and 5 bases at J; junction bases unmatched: 5. Germline assignment: CDR1 SNHLY and CDR2 FYNNEI.

In regard to this clone: The read finishes 3 residues shy of the CDR3 end, and the germline J gene is used to complete it. The rearrangement uses TRBV15 and TRBJ2-5; perhaps TRBD2 as D (7 bases). The CDR3 contains 15 residues. Trimming pared 0 bases from V and 5 bases from J, leaving 13 bases between. The germline V gene encodes CDR1 LNHNV and CDR2 YYDKDF (reference sequence). Incomplete CDR3 DNA: TGTGCCACCAGCAGAGAAAGTGGGGGGGGCGAGACC. As protein: CATSRESGGGET. The whole CDR3 region reads CATSRESGGGETQYF.

About this clone: The read stops 3 residues short of the end of the CDR3; the missing end is completed from the germline J gene. This chain links TRBV7-3 with TRBJ2-1; D may be TRBD2 (6 bases). V shed 5 bases and J shed 9 bases, with 20 bases lying between them. The CDR3 consists of 15 residues. The V gene's germline CDR1 is SGHTA and CDR2 FQGTGA. CDR3 in amino acids: CASSVGGRDSGEQFF. CDR3 DNA, as far as it was read: TGTGCCAGCAGCGTCGGGGGACGGGATAGCGGTGAG.

Turning to this clone: The read ends 3 residues early relative to the CDR3; the germline J gene fills the gap. The rearrangement joins TRBV11-2 to TRBJ2-5, with a tentative D call TRBD2 (6 bases). Per germline, CDR1 SGHAT and CDR2 FQNNGV. The length of the CDR3 is 15 residues. The V end was cut by 4 bases, the J end by 7 bases, with 19 bases between. Partial CDR3 DNA: TGTGCCAGCAGCTCCCCGCAGCTAGCGATGGGGACC. This encodes CASSSPQLAMGT. The complete CDR3 protein is CASSSPQLAMGTQYF.

CDR3 protein: CASTFSGSSSYEQYF. CDR3 bases read: TGTGCCAGCACCTTCTCCGGGTCCAGCTCCTACGAG. The chain uses TRBV28 and TRBJ2-7; D is ambiguous. The read is 3 residues too short to cover the CDR3 end, so that end is filled in from the germline J gene. V gave up 7 bases and J gave up 0 bases, with 16 bases separating them. CDR1 is MDHEN and CDR2 is SYDVKM in the germline V gene. This CDR3 region has 15 residues.

Worth noting for this clone: The CDR3 end lies 3 residues beyond the end of the read and is filled in from the germline J gene. The J gene is TRBJ1-2, the V gene TRBV2; TRBD1 is a possible D gene (5 bases). The V gene lost 1 base and the J gene lost 4 bases, with 13 bases spanning the gap. Germline V gene sequence: CDR1 SNHLY, CDR2 FYNNEI. This CDR3 is built from 15 residues. This CDR3 is CASSEGGARGYGYTF. Partial CDR3 DNA: TGTGCCAGCAGTGAAGGCGGGGCAAGGGGCTATGGC.

Note on this clone: Read sequence stops 3 residues before the CDR3 end, and the germline J gene provides the missing end. The chain couples TRBV5-4 to TRBJ2-3; 8 bases agree with TRBD1. Trimming took 4 bases from V and 3 from J; bases not matched to a gene: 4. The CDR3 is 14 residues long. Germline loops: CDR1 SGHNT, CDR2 YYREEE (reference sequence). CDR3 region: CASSVGTGTDTQYF. The part of the CDR3 DNA that was read is TGTGCCAGCAGCGTGGGGACAGGTACAGATACG. Complete variable domain (other parts from reference TRBV5-4 and TRBJ2-3): ETGVTQSPTHLIKTRGQQVTLRCSSQSGHNTVSWYQQALGQGPQFIFQYYREEENGRGNFPPRFSGLQFPNYSSELNVNALELDDSALYLCASSVGTGTDTQYFGPGTRLTVL.

About this clone itself: The CDR3 end is not reached by the read, which stops 3 residues before it; the germline J gene fills it in. The chain couples TRBV5-1 to TRBJ2-2; 7 positions match TRBD1. Germline V CDR1 and CDR2: SGHRS, YFSETQ. J gave up 3 bases and V 4 bases, and 6 bases lay outside the gene matches. This CDR3 comprises 15 residues. The CDR3 DNA, read in part, is TGCGCCAGCAGCGCCGGACAGGCGTACACCGGGGAG. Its translation: CASSAGQAYTGE. The entire CDR3 sequence reads CASSAGQAYTGELFF.

On this clone itself: Coverage ceases 3 residues before the CDR3 finishes, and the germline J gene fills in the end. V gene TRBV18 combines with J gene TRBJ2-7; 10 bases agree with TRBD2. This CDR3 comprises 17 residues. The germline V gene has CDR1 KGHSH and CDR2 LQKENI. Unmatched junction bases numbered 16, after V lost 5 bases and J lost 6 bases. CDR3 bases read: TGTGCCAGCTCATCACAGCCCAGCTCTTCTAGCGGGGGCGAG. It yields the protein CASSSQPSSSSGGE. The entire CDR3 protein is CASSSQPSSSSGGEQYF.

Comments on this clone: Coverage ceases 3 residues before the CDR3 finishes, and the germline J gene fills in the end. This chain connects TRBV20-1 to TRBJ2-1, with 8 bases aligning to TRBD2. V lost 1 base and J lost 4; bases outside the gene matches: 6. This CDR3 has 15 amino acids. Per germline, CDR1 DFQATT and CDR2 SNEGSKA (reference sequence). CDR3 DNA (partial): TGCAGTGCTAGAGGATGGCGGGGGGCGTACAATGAG. Translating gives CSARGWRGAYNE. The entire CDR3 reads CSARGWRGAYNEQFF.

Details on this clone: Coverage ceases 3 residues before the CDR3 finishes, and the germline J gene fills in the end. The V and J genes are TRBV4-1 and TRBJ1-4; D is possibly TRBD1 (5 bases). The CDR3 consists of 13 residues. V lost 0 bases, J lost 10 bases, and 9 bases lay in between. CDR1 and CDR2 from the germline V gene are MGHRA and YSYEKL. CDR3 in amino acids: CASSQDTRGKLFF. CDR3 DNA, as far as it was read: TGCGCCAGCAGCCAAGATACGAGGGGAAAA.

The CDR3 reads CASSLARLAGVANEQFF. The part of the CDR3 DNA that was read is TGTGCCAGCAGCTTAGCCCGACTAGCGGGGGTAGCTAATGAG. J is TRBJ2-1 and V is TRBV7-2; 12 bases are shared with TRBD2. The CDR3 end lies 3 residues beyond the end of the read and is filled in from the germline J gene. The V gene's germline CDR1 is SGHTA and CDR2 FQGNSA. Trimming took 0 bases from V and 7 from J; bases not matched to a gene: 7. The CDR3 runs to 17 residues.

In regard to this clone: The observed sequence ends 3 residues before the CDR3 terminus, with the missing tail filled in from the germline J gene. This sequence joins TRBV2 and TRBJ1-1; 8 positions match TRBD1. The J segment lost 1 base and the V segment lost 6 bases, leaving 4 bases of the junction unmatched. Germline lookup yields CDR1 SNHLY and CDR2 FYNNEI. The CDR3 totals 14 residues. CDR3 DNA, as far as it was read: TGTGCCAGCAGGGGGACAGGCCCGAACACTGAA. Translating gives CASRGTGPNTE. The whole CDR3 reads CASRGTGPNTEAFF.

To note about this clone: Coverage ceases 3 residues before the CDR3 finishes, and the germline J gene fills in the end. The V call is TRBV5-4, the J call TRBJ2-5, with 10 nucleotides matching TRBD1. The CDR3 spans 13 residues. The J segment lost 5 bases and the V segment lost 4 bases, leaving 2 bases of the junction unmatched. Germline-derived CDR1 and CDR2 are SGHNT and YYREEE (reference sequence). The CDR3: CASSPDRGETQYF. CDR3 DNA (partial): TGTGCCAGCAGCCCGGACAGGGGGGAGACC.

With regard to this clone: From the germline J gene comes the end of the CDR3, since the read stops 3 residues before it. The chain joins TRBV6-2 or TRBV6-3 to TRBJ2-3, with 8 positions matching TRBD1. Unmatched junction bases numbered 11, after V lost 0 bases and J lost 6 bases. The CDR3 length is 17 residues. CDR1 is MNHEY and CDR2 is SVGEGT in the germline V gene. CDR3 in amino acids: CASSYSRDRWGSDTQYF. The CDR3 DNA, read in part, is TGTGCCAGCAGTTACTCTAGGGACAGGTGGGGTTCGGATACG.

Comment on this clone: Coverage ceases 3 residues before the CDR3 finishes, and the germline J gene fills in the end. The gene calls are TRBV15 and TRBJ2-7; D is undetermined. The V end was cut by 0 bases, the J end by 6 bases, with 12 bases between. From germline, CDR1 is LNHNV and CDR2 YYDKDF (reference sequence). This CDR3 is 14 amino acids long. CDR3 DNA, as far as it was read: TGTGCCACCAGCAGAGATCAAGGATCTAGCGAG. The encoded protein is CATSRDQGSSE. The full-length CDR3 reads as CATSRDQGSSEQYF.

As concerns this clone: The CDR3 is cut off 3 residues early in the read; its end comes from the germline J gene. The chain combines TRBV5-1 with TRBJ2-7; 9 bases are a match to TRBD2. Per germline, CDR1 SGHRS and CDR2 YFSETQ. V lost 2 bases to trimming and J lost 3 bases; unmatched junction nucleotides: 3. This CDR3 region has 14 residues. CDR3 DNA (partial): TGCGCCAGCAGCTTAGCGGGAGGAAGCTACGAG. It is translated as CASSLAGGSYE. The CDR3, in full, reads CASSLAGGSYEQYF.

A word on this clone: From the germline J gene comes the end of the CDR3, since the read stops 3 residues before it. The chain links TRBV7-2 to TRBJ2-2, with 10 nucleotides matching TRBD2. Trimming removed 10 bases from V and 3 bases from J; junction bases left unmatched: 5. CDR1 is SGHTA, CDR2 FQGNSA, per germline. CDR3 length: 14 residues. The DNA read from the CDR3 is TGTGCCACGAGCGGGAGGGCGTACACCGGGGAG. Translation: CATSGRAYTGE. The whole CDR3 protein reads CATSGRAYTGELFF.

Regarding this clone: The read stops 3 residues short of the end of the CDR3; the missing end is completed from the germline J gene. This chain joins TRBV18 and TRBJ2-3, with 9 bases aligning to TRBD2. The germline gives CDR1 KGHSH, CDR2 LQKENI. V dropped 6 bases and J dropped 4; count of bases not matched to a gene: 8. This CDR3 is built from 15 residues. CDR3 region: CASSPAGGRADTQYF. The sequenced part of the CDR3 DNA is TGTGCCAGCTCCCCCGCGGGGGGGCGCGCAGATACG.

Comments on this clone: The CDR3 is cut off 3 residues early in the read; its end comes from the germline J gene. The chain recombines TRBV14 with TRBJ2-1, with 8 bases identical to TRBD2. There are 16 residues in the CDR3. Germline V gives CDR1 SGHDN, CDR2 FVKESK. After removal of 4 bases from V and 6 bases from J, the junction contained 11 bases not matched to a gene. The covered CDR3 bases are TGTGCCAGCAGCCGAGCGGGGGCGGGTCGGAGCAATGAG. This translates into CASSRAGAGRSNE. The CDR3, in full, reads CASSRAGAGRSNEQFF.

In the case of this clone: With the read ending 3 residues before the CDR3 end, the germline J gene is used to fill in that end. V is TRBV19 and J is TRBJ1-5, with D perhaps matching TRBD1 (5 bases). Germline values: CDR1 LNHDA, CDR2 SQIVND (reference sequence). With 7 bases removed from V and 2 bases from J, the gap between germline ends came to 9 bases. This CDR3 is 13 amino acids long. The CDR3 protein is CASTGQRNQPQHF. The covered CDR3 bases are TGTGCCAGTACCGGACAACGCAATCAGCCC.

A note on this clone: The sequence runs out 3 residues before the end of the CDR3; the remainder is reconstructed from the germline J gene. This chain joins TRBV3-1 (or the pseudogene TRBV3-2) and TRBJ1-2, with a tentative D call TRBD1 (6 bases). The CDR3 is made up of 14 amino acids. Germline loops: CDR1 LGHDT, CDR2 YNNKEL (reference sequence). The sequenced part of the CDR3 DNA is TGTGCCAGCAGCCAATCGGACAGAGACCGGGGC. Translating gives CASSQSDRDRG. The entire CDR3 sequence reads CASSQSDRDRGYTF.

The CDR3 loop reads CASSLVPLRGSNTGELFF. CDR3 bases read: TGTGCCAGCAGCTTAGTTCCCCTCAGGGGTTCGAACACCGGGGAG. The chain couples TRBV7-8 to TRBJ2-2; perhaps TRBD1 as D (6 bases). The read terminates 3 residues ahead of where the CDR3 ends, so the germline J gene completes it. CDR1 is SGHVS and CDR2 is FQNEAQ in the germline V gene. V gave up 1 base and J gave up 0 bases, with 15 bases separating them. The CDR3 has 18 residues.

In regard to this clone: The read terminates 3 residues ahead of where the CDR3 ends, so the germline J gene completes it. The V and J genes are TRBV10-3 and TRBJ2-3; possible D gene TRBD2, 7 bases. Germline values: CDR1 ENHRY, CDR2 SYGVKD. The CDR3 length is 18 residues. V was shortened by 2 bases and J by 0 bases, with 18 bases between the two germline ends. The CDR3 loop is CAISETPRGARSTDTQYF. The CDR3 bases that were read are TGTGCCATCAGTGAGACCCCCCGGGGGGCGAGAAGCACAGATACG.

Concerning this clone: The read comes to an end 3 residues before the CDR3 does, leaving the germline J gene to fill in the end. The chain joins TRBV12-3 or TRBV12-4 to TRBJ2-1; a possible D gene is TRBD1 (6 bases). This CDR3 region has 14 residues. V was cut by 2 bases and J by 1 base, with 6 bases left in between. The CDR3: CASSLQGSYNEQFF. CDR3 bases read: TGTGCCAGCAGTTTACAGGGGTCCTACAATGAG.